This TCR beta chain was sequenced for a study of cytotoxic CD8 clonotypes in ibrutinib-treated CLL. At the level of the study: Of the patients, eleven to twelve were relapsed/refractory, some 15 treatment-naive and 17 to 18 IGHV unmutated. Responses comprised approximately 24 partial and 2 complete; at median around 70 months, approximately 15 remained remitted and approximately 12 progressed. Mean values per sample were a few hundred thousand productive templates and 94,082 productive rearrangements.

Investigators sought sequencing depths of between 1 in 200,000 and 1 in 1 million T cells. Assay used: immunoSEQ multiplex PCR; TCRdb lists only in-frame clones, some missing. The table lists 250,000 to 350,000 clones, 65% to 85% of them singletons, with about 5% in the top ten. Germline CDR1 and CDR2: SQVTM and ANQGSEA. J gave up 1 base and V 5 bases, and 8 bases lay outside the gene matches. The CDR3 consists of 15 residues. The chain recombines TRBV29-1 with TRBJ2-5, with 9 nucleotides matching TRBD1. Here the sequenced sample was PBMCs, taken at disease progression, from a patient treated with ibrutinib. This sequence originates from a human donor with chronic lymphocytic leukemia. The CDR3 reads CSVKQGAIPQETQYF. CDR3 nucleotides: TGCAGCGTTAAACAGGGGGCAATTCCCCAAGAGACCCAGTACTTC.